This TCR beta chain is from a study of identical twins. MiXCR was run by TCRdb on the 5' RACE reads, yielding one entry per CDR3 protein. The sample shows some 500,000 distinct CDR3 sequences, approximately 22% of them seen only once. The CDR3 is made up of 15 amino acids. Germline loops: CDR1 DFQATT, CDR2 SNEGSKA (reference sequence). Trimming stripped 6 bases from V and 2 bases from J, with 17 bases between. All donors were healthy, and all were Caucasian. This same sample was also part of a study on T cells expressing NK-cell markers. This second study says: In a handful of donors, dominant NKG2C+ clonotypes were about 1.0-7.5% of CD8+ T cells. HCMV specificity was not established for the expanded NKG2C+ T cell clones.

The clonotype comes from a woman aged 18-35 years in good health. Sequencing was carried out using CD4+ T cells sorted from blood. The gene calls are TRBV20-1 and TRBJ2-1; D possibly corresponds to TRBD2 (6 bases). The DNA of the CDR3 is TGCAGTGCCACACTCCTCAGGGAGGCCTACAATGAGCAGTTCTTC. This translates into CSATLLREAYNEQFF.